One sample yielded the 5 T cell receptor beta chains listed below, sequenced in a study of glioma-infiltrating T cells after dendritic cell vaccination. TCRdb's table, derived via immunoSEQ multiplex PCR, lists solely in-frame clones and lacks some. In the table there are 90,000 to 95,000 clones, 80% to 90% of which are singletons. Time point given: after dendritic cell vaccination, including at tumor progression/relapse. Material: blood, obtained after dendritic cell vaccination. These receptors were obtained from a human donor with glioblastoma.

This chain uses TRBV10-3 with TRBJ1-6, with a weak D call TRBD1 (5 bases). From germline, CDR1 is ENHRY and CDR2 SYGVKD. The CDR3 has 16 residues. V lost 5 bases and J lost 7, with 18 bases in between. CDR3 amino acids: CAISSHSDRNNSPLHF. CDR3 nucleotide sequence: TGTGCCATCAGTTCCCACTCAGACAGAAACAATTCACCCCTCCACTTT.

The rearrangement joins TRBV10-3 to TRBJ1-2; 8 nucleotides match TRBD1. In germline, CDR1 is ENHRY, CDR2 SYGVKD. Losses at the gene ends were 4 bases for V and 1 base for J; bases not matched to a gene: 5. The CDR3 sequence is 15 residues long. The CDR3 spells CAISGPDRDNYGYTF. CDR3 sequence (DNA): TGTGCCATCAGTGGGCCGGACAGGGATAACTATGGCTACACCTTC.

The chain joins TRBV30 to TRBJ2-7; 7 positions match TRBD2. With 4 bases clipped from V and 2 bases from J, the junction kept 17 bases outside the gene matches. CDR1 GTSNPN and CDR2 SVGIG come from the germline V gene (reference sequence). The CDR3 totals 17 residues. The CDR3 nucleotides read TGTGCCTGGACCGAGGGGACCGCTAGCGGTTTAACCTACGAGCAGTACGTC. It is translated as CAWTEGTASGLTYEQYV.

The rearrangement uses TRBV2 and TRBJ1-2; D possibly corresponds to TRBD1 (5 bases). Looked up from germline, CDR1 is SNHLY and CDR2 is FYNNEI. Trimming pared 0 bases from V and 8 bases from J, leaving 13 bases between. The CDR3 is made up of 14 amino acids. The CDR3 nucleotides are TGTGCCAGCAGTGAAGCATCAAGGGGTTACGGCTACACCTTC. This encodes CASSEASRGYGYTF.

This chain uses TRBV28 with TRBJ1-1, with no clear D. The CDR3 is made up of 15 amino acids. Germline assignment: CDR1 MDHEN and CDR2 SYDVKM. V lost 7 bases and J 6 bases, leaving 21 bases between the germline ends. The CDR3 sequence: CASILRRPSSAEAFF. CDR3 bases: TGTGCCAGCATTCTCCGCAGGCCTTCTTCGGCTGAAGCTTTCTTT. Looking up the rest from reference TRBV28 and TRBJ1-1 gives the full variable domain: DVKVTQSSRYLVKRTGEKVFLECVQDMDHENMFWYRQDPGLGLRLIYFSYDVKMKEKGDIPEGYSVSREKKERFSLILESASTNQTSMYLCASILRRPSSAEAFFGQGTRLTVV.